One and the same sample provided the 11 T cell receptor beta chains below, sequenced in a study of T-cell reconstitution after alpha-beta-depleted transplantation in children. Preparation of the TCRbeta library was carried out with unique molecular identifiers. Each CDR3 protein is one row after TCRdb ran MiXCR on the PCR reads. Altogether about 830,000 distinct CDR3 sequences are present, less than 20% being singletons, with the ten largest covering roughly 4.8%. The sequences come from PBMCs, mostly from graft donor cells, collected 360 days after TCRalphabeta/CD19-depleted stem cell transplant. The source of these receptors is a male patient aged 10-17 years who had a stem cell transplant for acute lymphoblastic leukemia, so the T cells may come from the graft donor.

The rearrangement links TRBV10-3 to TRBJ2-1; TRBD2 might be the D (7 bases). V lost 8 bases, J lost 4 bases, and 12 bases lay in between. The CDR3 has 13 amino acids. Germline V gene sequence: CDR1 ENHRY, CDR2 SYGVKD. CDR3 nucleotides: TGTGCCATCGAGGGGGGGACATACAATGAGCAGTTCTTC. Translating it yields CAIEGGTYNEQFF.

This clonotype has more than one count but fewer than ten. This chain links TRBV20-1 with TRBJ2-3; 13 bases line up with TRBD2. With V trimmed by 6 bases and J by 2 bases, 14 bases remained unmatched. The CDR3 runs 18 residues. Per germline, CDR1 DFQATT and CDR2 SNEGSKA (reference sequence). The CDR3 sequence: CSAHQPTSGGGFTDTQYF. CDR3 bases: TGCAGTGCCCACCAACCTACTAGCGGGGGGGGATTCACAGATACGCAGTATTTT.

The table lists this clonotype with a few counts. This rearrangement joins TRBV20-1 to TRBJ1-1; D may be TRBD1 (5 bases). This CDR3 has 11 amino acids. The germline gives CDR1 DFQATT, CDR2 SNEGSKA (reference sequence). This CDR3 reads CSGGAGPEAFF. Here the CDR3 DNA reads TGCAGCGGTGGGGCAGGACCTGAAGCTTTCTTT.

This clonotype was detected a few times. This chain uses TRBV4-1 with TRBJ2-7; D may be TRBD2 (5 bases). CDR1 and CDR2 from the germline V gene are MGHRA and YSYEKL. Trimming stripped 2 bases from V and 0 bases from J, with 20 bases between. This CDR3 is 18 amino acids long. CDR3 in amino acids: CASSQFSVLATSSYEQYF. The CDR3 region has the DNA TGCGCCAGCAGCCAATTCTCCGTTTTGGCTACTAGCTCCTACGAGCAGTACTTC.

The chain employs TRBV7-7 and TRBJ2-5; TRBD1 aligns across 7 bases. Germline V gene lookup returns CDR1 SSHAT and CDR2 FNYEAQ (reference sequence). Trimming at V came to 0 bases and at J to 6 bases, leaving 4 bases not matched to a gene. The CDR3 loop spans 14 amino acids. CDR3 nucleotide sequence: TGTGCCAGCAGCTTAGCGCGACAGGGCAAGACCCAGTACTTC. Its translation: CASSLARQGKTQYF.

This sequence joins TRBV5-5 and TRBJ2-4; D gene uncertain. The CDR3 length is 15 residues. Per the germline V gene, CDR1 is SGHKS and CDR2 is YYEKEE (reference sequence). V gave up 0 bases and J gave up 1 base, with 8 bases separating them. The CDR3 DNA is TGTGCCAGCAGCTTGGTTAATGGGGCCAAAAACATTCAGTACTTC. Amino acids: CASSLVNGAKNIQYF.

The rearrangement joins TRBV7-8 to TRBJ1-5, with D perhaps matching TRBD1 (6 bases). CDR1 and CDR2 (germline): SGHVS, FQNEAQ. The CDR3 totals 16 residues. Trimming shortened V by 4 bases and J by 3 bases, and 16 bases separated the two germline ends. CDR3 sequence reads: CASSSRRGGDNQPQHF. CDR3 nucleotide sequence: TGTGCCAGCAGCTCCCGGAGGGGGGGCGACAATCAGCCCCAGCATTTT.

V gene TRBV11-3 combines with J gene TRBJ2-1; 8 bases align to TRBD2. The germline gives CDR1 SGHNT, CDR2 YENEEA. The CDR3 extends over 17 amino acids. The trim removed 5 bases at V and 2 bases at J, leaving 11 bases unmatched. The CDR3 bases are TGTGCCAGCAGCCCTACTAGCGGCGGCCTTCCCTACAATGAGCAGTTCTTC. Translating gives CASSPTSGGLPYNEQFF.

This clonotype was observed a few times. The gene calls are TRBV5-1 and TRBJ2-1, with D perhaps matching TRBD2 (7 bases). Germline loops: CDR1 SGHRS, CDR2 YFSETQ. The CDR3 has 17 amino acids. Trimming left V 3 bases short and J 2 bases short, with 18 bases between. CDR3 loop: CASSWTRQVDPYNEQFF. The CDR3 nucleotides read TGCGCCAGCAGCTGGACTAGACAGGTCGACCCCTACAATGAGCAGTTCTTC. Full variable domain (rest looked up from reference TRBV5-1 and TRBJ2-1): KAGVTQTPRYLIKTRGQQVTLSCSPISGHRSVSWYQQTPGQGLQFLFEYFSETQRNKGNFPGRFSGRQFSNSRSEMNVSTLELGDSALYLCASSWTRQVDPYNEQFFGPGTRLTVL.

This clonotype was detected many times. The CDR3 spells CASSTRTANNEQFF. In DNA, the CDR3 is TGTGCCAGCAGTACCCGGACCGCAAACAATGAGCAGTTCTTC. The rearrangement uses TRBV12-3 or TRBV12-4 and TRBJ2-1, with D unresolved. The CDR3 is 14 amino acids. The V gene lost 5 bases and the J gene lost 5 bases, with 13 bases spanning the gap.

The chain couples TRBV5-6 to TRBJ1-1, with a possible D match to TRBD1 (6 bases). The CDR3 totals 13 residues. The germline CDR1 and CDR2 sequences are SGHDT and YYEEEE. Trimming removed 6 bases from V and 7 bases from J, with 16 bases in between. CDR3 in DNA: TGTGCCAGCAAAGGGGGAGCGAGCATTGAAGCTTTCTTT. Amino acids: CASKGGASIEAFF.